This T cell receptor beta chain was obtained from a study of CD8 T cells in ankylosing spondylitis (dated by TCRdb to about 2017). Study-level background: T cell receptor beta repertoires were profiled in healthy donors and ankylosing spondylitis patients so that disease-linked TCR variants could be found. In total, the full study cohort was made up of 95 to 110 healthy donors and more than 20 ankylosing spondylitis patients. Samples of peripheral blood were taken, and for ankylosing spondylitis patients, synovial fluid was collected as well.

Overall results and qualifications from the work: A CD8+ phenotype was shown by the disease-linked clones, which were found at relatively low frequencies in peripheral blood. A TCR beta motif made up of several highly homologous amino acid variants appeared to be characteristic of blood from ankylosing spondylitis patients. According to the report, matched synovial fluid samples from ankylosing spondylitis patients were significantly enriched for the disease-linked clones. Some TCR beta motif variants had previously been reported in synovial fluid and blood of reactive arthritis patients, which suggested common disease-initiation mechanisms.

Clipping removes 5 bases from V and 5 bases from J, with 7 as the unmatched junction base count. For CDR1 and CDR2, the germline V gene (reference sequence) lists PRHDT and FYEKMQ. The CDR3, cysteine through phenylalanine, is 14 amino acids long. Just CDR3 DNA is preserved here, 42 bases in frame from base 1. At least ten counts were recorded for this clonotype. The antigen it recognizes is unknown. The input lacks base qualities; no much larger clone sits a single base away. For sequencing, an Illumina HiSeq 2500 was employed. Quantitative 5'-RACE with molecular barcodes was used to prepare TCR beta libraries. On the study's bioinformatics: A new computational method, built on a probabilistic model of VDJ rearrangement, was used to identify disease-linked TCR variants. TCRdb passed the public sequencing reads through fastp at Q25 and MiXCR, retaining productive beta sequences. Rows matching on CDR3 protein sequence are summarized as one entry with the most common DNA and genes. It is TCRdb's table, rather than the study itself, that gives the V and J calls and clone size. The sample includes about 200,000 distinct CDR3 sequences, with more than 5.5% observed a single time. The ten largest clones add up to 12% to 15% of the sample.

The sequence joins TRBV13 to TRBJ2-5; TRBD2 lines up with 8 middle nucleotides. Sample: blood, either unsorted or a sorted T cell fraction (not recorded which). This sequence was found in a male donor with ankylosing spondylitis. The bases are TGTGCCAGCAGCCCCGGGGGGGGGTTGGAGACCCAGTACTTC. Translated, this gives CASSPGGGLETQYF.